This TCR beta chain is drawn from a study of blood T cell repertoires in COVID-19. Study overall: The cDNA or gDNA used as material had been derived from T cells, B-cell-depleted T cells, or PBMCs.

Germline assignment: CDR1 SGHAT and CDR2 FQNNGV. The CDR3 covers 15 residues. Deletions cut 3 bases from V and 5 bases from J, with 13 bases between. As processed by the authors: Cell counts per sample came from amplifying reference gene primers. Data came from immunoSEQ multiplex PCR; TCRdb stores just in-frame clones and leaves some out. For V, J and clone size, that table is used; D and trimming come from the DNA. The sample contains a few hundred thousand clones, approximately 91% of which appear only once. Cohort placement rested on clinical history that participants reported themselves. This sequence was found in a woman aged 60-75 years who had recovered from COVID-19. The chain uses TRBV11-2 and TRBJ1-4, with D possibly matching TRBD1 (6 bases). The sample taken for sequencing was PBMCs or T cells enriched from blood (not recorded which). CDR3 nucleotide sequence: TGTGCCAGCAGCTTGACAGGTGGAATCAATGAAAAACTGTTTTTT. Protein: CASSLTGGINEKLFF.